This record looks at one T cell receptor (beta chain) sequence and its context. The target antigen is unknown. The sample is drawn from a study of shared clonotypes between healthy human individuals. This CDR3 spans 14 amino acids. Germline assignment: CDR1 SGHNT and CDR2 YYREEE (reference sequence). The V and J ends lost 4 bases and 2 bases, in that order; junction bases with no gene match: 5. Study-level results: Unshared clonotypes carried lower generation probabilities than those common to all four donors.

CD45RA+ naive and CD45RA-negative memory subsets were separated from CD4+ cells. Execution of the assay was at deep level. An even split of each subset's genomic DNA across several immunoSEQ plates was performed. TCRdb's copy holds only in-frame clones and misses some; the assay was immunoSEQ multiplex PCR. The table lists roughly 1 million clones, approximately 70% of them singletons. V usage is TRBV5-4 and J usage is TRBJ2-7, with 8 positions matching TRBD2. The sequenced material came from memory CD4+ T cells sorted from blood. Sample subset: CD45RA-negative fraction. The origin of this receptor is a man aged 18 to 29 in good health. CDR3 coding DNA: TGTGCCAGCAGCCGCACTAGCGGAGCCTACGAGCAGTACTTC. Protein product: CASSRTSGAYEQYF.